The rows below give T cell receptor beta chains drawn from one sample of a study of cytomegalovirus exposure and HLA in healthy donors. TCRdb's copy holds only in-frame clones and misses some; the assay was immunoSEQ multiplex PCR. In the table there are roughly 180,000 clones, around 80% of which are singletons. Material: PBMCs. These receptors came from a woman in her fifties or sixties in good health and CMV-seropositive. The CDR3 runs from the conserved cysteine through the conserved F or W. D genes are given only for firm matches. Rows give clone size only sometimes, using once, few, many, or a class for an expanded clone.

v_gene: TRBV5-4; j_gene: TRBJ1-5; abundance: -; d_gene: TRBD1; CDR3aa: CASRAQGNQPQHF; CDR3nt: TGTGCCAGCAGAGCACAGGGGAATCAGCCCCAGCATTTT
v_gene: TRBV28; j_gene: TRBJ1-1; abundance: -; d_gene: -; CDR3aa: CASSFREGAFF; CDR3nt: TGTGCCAGCAGTTTCCGGGAGGGGGCTTTCTTT
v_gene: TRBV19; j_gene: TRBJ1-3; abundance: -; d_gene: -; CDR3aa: CASSMGLFSGNTIYF; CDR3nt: TGTGCCAGTAGTATGGGACTTTTCTCTGGAAACACCATATATTTT
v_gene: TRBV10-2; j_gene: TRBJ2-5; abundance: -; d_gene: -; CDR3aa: CASSESDFQETQYF; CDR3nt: TGCGCCAGCAGTGAGTCTGACTTCCAAGAGACCCAGTACTTC
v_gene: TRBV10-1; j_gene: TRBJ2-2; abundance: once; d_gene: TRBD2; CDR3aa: CAREPGLAGGVNTGELFF; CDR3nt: TGCGCCAGGGAACCGGGACTAGCGGGAGGGGTGAACACCGGGGAGCTGTTTTTT
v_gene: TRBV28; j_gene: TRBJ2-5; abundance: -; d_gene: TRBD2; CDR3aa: CASSFGASGVQETQYF; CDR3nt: TGTGCCAGCAGTTTTGGTGCTAGCGGGGTCCAAGAGACCCAGTACTTC
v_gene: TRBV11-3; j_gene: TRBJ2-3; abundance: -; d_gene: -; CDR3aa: CASSLGGRSTDTQYF; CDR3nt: TGTGCCAGCAGCTTAGGAGGCCGTAGCACAGATACGCAGTATTTT
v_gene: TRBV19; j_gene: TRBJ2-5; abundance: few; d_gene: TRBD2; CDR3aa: CASSISAGGLETQYF; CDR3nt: TGTGCCAGTAGTATATCTGCGGGGGGTTTAGAGACCCAGTACTTC
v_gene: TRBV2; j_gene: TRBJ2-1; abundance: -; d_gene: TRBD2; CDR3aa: CASRASGGAANEQFF; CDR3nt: TGTGCCAGCAGAGCTAGCGGGGGGGCGGCAAATGAGCAGTTCTTC
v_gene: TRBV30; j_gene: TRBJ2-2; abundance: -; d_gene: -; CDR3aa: CACGLPNTGELFF; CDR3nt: TGTGCCTGCGGACTACCGAACACCGGGGAGCTGTTTTTT
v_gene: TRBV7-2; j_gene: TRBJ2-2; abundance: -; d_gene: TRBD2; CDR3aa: CASSLATSGGRTGELFF; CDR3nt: TGTGCCAGCAGCTTAGCGACTAGCGGGGGGAGGACCGGGGAGCTGTTTTTT
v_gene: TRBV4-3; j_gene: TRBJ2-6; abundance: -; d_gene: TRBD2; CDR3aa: CASSLESGGANGLTF; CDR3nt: TGCGCCAGCAGCCTGGAATCGGGGGGGGCCAACGGCCTGACTTTC
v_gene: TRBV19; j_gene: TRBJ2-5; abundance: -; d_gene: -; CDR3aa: CASSIPGETQYF; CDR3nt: TGTGCCAGTAGTATACCAGGGGAGACCCAGTACTTC
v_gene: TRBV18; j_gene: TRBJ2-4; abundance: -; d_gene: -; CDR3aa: CASSPPNRAKNIQYF; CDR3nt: TGTGCCAGCTCACCACCCAACAGGGCCAAAAACATTCAGTACTTC
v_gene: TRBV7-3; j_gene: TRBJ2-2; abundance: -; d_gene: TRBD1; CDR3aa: CASSPSPGQRKHGELFF; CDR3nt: TGTGCCAGCAGCCCCAGTCCGGGACAGCGAAAACACGGGGAGCTGTTTTTT
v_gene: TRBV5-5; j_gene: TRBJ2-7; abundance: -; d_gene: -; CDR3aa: CASSLGSSGGYEQYF; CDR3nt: TGTGCCAGCAGCTTGGGGTCCTCCGGGGGTTACGAGCAGTACTTC
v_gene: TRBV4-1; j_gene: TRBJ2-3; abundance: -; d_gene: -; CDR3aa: CASSQGNGFSTDTQYF; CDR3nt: TGCGCCAGCAGCCAAGGGAACGGGTTCAGCACAGATACGCAGTATTTT
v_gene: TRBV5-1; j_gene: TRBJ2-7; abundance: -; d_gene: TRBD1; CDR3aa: CASSGGQGARYEQYF; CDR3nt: TGCGCCAGCAGCGGGGGACAGGGGGCGCGGTACGAGCAGTACTTC
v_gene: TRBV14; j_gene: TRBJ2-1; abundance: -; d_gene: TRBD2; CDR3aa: CASSHRLAGGPSSYNEQFF; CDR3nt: TGTGCCAGCAGCCACAGACTGGCGGGAGGGCCGAGCTCCTACAATGAGCAGTTCTTC
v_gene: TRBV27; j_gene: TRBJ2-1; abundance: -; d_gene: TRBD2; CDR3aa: CASSSRLAGGKDEQFF; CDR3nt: TGTGCCAGCAGTTCAAGACTAGCGGGGGGAAAAGATGAGCAGTTCTTC
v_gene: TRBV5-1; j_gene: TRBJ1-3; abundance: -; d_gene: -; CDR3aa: CASSLDVGPGNTIYF; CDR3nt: TGCGCCAGCAGCTTGGATGTGGGCCCTGGAAACACCATATATTTT
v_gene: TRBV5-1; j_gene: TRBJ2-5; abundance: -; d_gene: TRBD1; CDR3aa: CASSLGQGATSWETQYF; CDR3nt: TGCGCCAGCAGCTTGGGACAGGGGGCTACATCATGGGAGACCCAGTACTTC
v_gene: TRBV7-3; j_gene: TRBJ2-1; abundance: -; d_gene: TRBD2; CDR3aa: CASSSGLAGAYVDNEQFF; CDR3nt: TGTGCCAGCAGCTCCGGACTAGCGGGAGCCTATGTTGACAATGAGCAGTTCTTC
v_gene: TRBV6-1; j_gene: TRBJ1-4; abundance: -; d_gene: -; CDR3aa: CASSEAVQGANEKLFF; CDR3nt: TGTGCCAGCAGTGAAGCGGTGCAGGGTGCTAATGAAAAACTGTTTTTT
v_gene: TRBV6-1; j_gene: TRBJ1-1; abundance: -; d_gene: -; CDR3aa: CASSAGDAVRGTEAFF; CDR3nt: TGTGCCAGCAGTGCTGGCGACGCGGTTCGAGGGACTGAAGCTTTCTTT
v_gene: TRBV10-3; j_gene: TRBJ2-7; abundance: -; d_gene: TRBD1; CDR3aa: CAISGTDYEQYF; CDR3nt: TGTGCCATCTCCGGGACAGACTACGAGCAGTACTTC
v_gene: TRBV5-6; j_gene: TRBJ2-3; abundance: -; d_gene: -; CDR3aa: CASSLGAGTDTQYF; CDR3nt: TGTGCCAGCAGCTTGGGAGCGGGCACAGATACGCAGTATTTT
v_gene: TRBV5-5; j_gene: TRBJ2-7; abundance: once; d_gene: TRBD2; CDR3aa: CASSLAPSGGTYEQYF; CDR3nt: TGTGCCAGCAGCTTGGCCCCTAGCGGGGGGACCTACGAGCAGTACTTC
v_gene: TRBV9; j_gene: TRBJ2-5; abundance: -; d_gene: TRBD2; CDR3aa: CASSVGAGGGIETQYF; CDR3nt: TGTGCCAGCAGCGTGGGAGCGGGGGGCGGCATAGAGACCCAGTACTTC
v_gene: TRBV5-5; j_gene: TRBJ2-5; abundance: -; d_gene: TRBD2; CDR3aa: CASSLVNGGAGETQYF; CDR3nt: TGTGCCAGCAGCTTGGTTAACGGGGGGGCGGGGGAGACCCAGTACTTC
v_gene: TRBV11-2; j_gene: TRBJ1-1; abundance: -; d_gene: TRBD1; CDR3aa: CASSLGDRVVFF; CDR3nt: TGTGCCAGCAGCCTTGGGGACAGGGTGGTTTTCTTT
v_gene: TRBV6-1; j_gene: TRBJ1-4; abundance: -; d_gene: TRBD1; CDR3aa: CASGDRVKEKLFF; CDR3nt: TGTGCCAGCGGGGACAGGGTAAAAGAAAAACTGTTTTTT
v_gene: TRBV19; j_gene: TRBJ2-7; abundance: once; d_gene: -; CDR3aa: CASSTTGSSYEQYF; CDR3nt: TGTGCCAGTAGTACTACAGGGAGCTCCTACGAGCAGTACTTC
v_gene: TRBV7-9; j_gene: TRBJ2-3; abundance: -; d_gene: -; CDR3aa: CASSSRFSTDTQYF; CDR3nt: TGTGCCAGCAGCTCCCGGTTTAGCACAGATACGCAGTATTTT
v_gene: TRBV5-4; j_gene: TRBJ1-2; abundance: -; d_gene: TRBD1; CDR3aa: CASSLVQGGNYGYTF; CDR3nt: TGTGCCAGCAGCTTGGTACAGGGGGGAAACTATGGCTACACCTTC
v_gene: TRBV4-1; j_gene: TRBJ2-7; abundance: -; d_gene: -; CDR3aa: CASSDGHFEQYF; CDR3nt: TGCGCCAGCAGCGACGGACACTTCGAGCAGTACTTC
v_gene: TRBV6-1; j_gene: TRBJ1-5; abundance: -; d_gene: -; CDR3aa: CASSVGARNQPQHF; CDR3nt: TGTGCCAGCAGTGTAGGGGCACGCAATCAGCCCCAGCATTTT
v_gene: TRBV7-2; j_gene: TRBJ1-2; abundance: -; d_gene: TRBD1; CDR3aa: CASSLAETGPYGYTF; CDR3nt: TGTGCCAGCAGCTTAGCGGAGACAGGGCCCTATGGCTACACCTTC
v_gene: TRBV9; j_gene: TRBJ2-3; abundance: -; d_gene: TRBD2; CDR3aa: CASSSRLAGSADTQYF; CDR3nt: TGTGCCAGCAGCTCAAGACTAGCGGGATCCGCAGATACGCAGTATTTT
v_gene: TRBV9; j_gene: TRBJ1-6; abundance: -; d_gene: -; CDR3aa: CASSVSRGSPLHF; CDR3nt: TGTGCCAGCAGCGTCAGTAGGGGTTCACCCCTCCACTTT
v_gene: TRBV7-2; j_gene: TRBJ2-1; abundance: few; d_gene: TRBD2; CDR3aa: CASSYPGLAVYNEQFF; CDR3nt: TGTGCCAGCAGCTACCCTGGACTAGCGGTCTACAATGAGCAGTTCTTC
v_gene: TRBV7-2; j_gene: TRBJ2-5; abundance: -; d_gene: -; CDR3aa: CASSLASGSGETQYF; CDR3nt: TGTGCCAGCAGCTTAGCGTCCGGGTCCGGGGAGACCCAGTACTTC
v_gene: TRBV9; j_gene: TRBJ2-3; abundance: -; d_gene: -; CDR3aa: CASSVSSVADTQYF; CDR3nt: TGTGCCAGCAGCGTATCCAGTGTCGCAGATACGCAGTATTTT
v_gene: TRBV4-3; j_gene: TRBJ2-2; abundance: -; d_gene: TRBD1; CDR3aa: CASSQEGQGEAGELFF; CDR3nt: TGCGCCAGCAGCCAAGAGGGACAGGGGGAGGCCGGGGAGCTGTTTTTT
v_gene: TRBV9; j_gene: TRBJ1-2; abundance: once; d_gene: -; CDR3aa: CASSPRAF; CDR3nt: TGTGCCAGCAGCCCCCGCGCCTTC
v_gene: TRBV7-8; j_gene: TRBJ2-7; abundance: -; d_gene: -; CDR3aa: CASSPITAGASYEQYF; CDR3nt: TGTGCCAGCAGCCCAATTACGGCGGGGGCTTCCTACGAGCAGTACTTC
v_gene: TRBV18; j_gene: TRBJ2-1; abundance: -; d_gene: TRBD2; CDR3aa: CASSTDVGGVNNEQFF; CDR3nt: TGTGCCAGCTCCACCGACGTGGGGGGGGTAAACAATGAGCAGTTCTTC
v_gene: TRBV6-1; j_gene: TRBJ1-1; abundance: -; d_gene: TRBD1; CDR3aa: CASRMDRVVTEAFF; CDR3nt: TGTGCCAGCAGAATGGACAGGGTGGTCACTGAAGCTTTCTTT
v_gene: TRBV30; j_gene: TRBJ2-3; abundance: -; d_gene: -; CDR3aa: CAWSMLEGDTQYF; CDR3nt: TGTGCCTGGAGTATGTTAGAGGGAGATACGCAGTATTTT
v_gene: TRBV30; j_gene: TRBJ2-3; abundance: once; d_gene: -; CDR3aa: CAWNQGSTDTQYF; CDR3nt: TGTGCCTGGAACCAGGGGAGTACAGATACGCAGTATTTT